The T cell receptor beta chain under discussion was sequenced for a study of cytomegalovirus exposure and HLA in healthy donors. Turning to the study itself: The 120 or so validation repertoires, a later analysis reported, used the same platform as the 666 first-cohort repertoires. Whole-study findings and limits: Altogether, around 160 TCR beta chains were recorded as cytomegalovirus-associated. Confirmation in vitro established that a few CMV-associated chains were specific for CMV antigens.

The CDR3 contains 15 residues. The V segment lost 4 bases and the J segment 4 bases; nucleotides outside the gene matches: 7. Germline CDR1 and CDR2: MDHEN and SYDVKM. Method: immunoSEQ multiplex PCR; TCRdb's copy keeps in-frame clones and lacks some. The table has 140,000 or so clones, approximately 88% seen once; the top ten hold 4.5% to 5.5%. About this clone itself: As yet, its antigen is unknown.

The origin of this receptor is a man between 18 and 35 years old in good health and CMV-seropositive. The chain recombines TRBV28 with TRBJ2-7; 10 nucleotides match TRBD1. Sequenced input: PBMCs. CDR3 protein: CASSSATGGRYEQYF. The CDR3 region has the DNA TGTGCCAGCAGTTCCGCGACAGGGGGCAGGTACGAGCAGTACTTC.